This T cell receptor (beta chain) was captured in a study of cytomegalovirus exposure and HLA in healthy donors. Findings and caveats of the study: Previously analyzed data showed that most TCR beta V segments were productive at a frequency of about 87% or about 30%.

It was with 60 Vbeta and 13 Jbeta primers that the PCR ran. Sequenced by immunoSEQ multiplex PCR; TCRdb stores in-frame clones only, minus some. The repertoire has more than 90,000 clones, about 70% of them found once; the top ten carry roughly 8%. Points on this clone: The antigen remains undetermined.

CDR3 length: 14 residues. The germline V gene encodes CDR1 KGHSH and CDR2 LQKENI. Unmatched junction bases numbered 0, after V lost 2 bases and J lost 4 bases. This rearrangement joins TRBV18 to TRBJ1-5; the match to TRBD1 covers 9 bases. The sequence derives from a human donor in good health. Input material: PBMCs. CDR3: CASSPGTGNQPQHF. Written as DNA, the CDR3 is TGTGCCAGCTCACCAGGGACAGGGAATCAGCCCCAGCATTTT.